One and the same sample provided the 26 T cell receptor beta chains below, sequenced in a study of blood T cells in healthy people across ages. A J-beta primer mix and a sample-barcoded 5' primer were used in a second PCR of roughly 6 to 11 cycles. TCRdb re-analysed the 5' RACE reads in MiXCR, keeping a single row per CDR3 protein. The sample includes hundreds of thousands of distinct CDR3 sequences, around 43% of them seen just once. Material for sequencing was blood. The receptors shown here come from an elderly man in good health.

This clonotype was picked up a small number of times. The chain links TRBV6-2 or TRBV6-3 to TRBJ2-5; 8 nucleotides align to TRBD1. The J call is in doubt because the DNA end fits TRBJ2-7 better. The CDR3 has 15 amino acids. CDR1 and CDR2 from the germline V gene are MNHEY and SVGEGT. CDR3 residues: CASIRSGTGTYEQYF. In DNA form, the CDR3 reads TGTGCCAGCATCCGCTCCGGGACAGGTACCTACGAGCAGTACTTC.

This clonotype has a count of ten or more. The gene calls are TRBV5-1 and TRBJ2-3; D call uncertain. The CDR3 loop spans 15 amino acids. Germline V gene lookup returns CDR1 SGHRS and CDR2 YFSETQ. The V gene lost 4 bases and the J gene lost 1 base, with 13 bases spanning the gap. The CDR3 here is CASSEVVRRTDTQYF. The CDR3 DNA follows: TGCGCCAGCAGCGAGGTCGTTAGACGCACAGATACGCAGTATTTT.

This rearrangement joins TRBV9 to TRBJ1-1, with D tentatively TRBD1 (5 bases). The CDR3 is 11 amino acids. The germline gives CDR1 SGDLS, CDR2 YYNGEE. Trimming took 3 bases from V and 6 from J, leaving 6 bases between them. The CDR3 region has the DNA TGTGCCAGCAGCGGGGGGGCTGAAGCTTTCTTT. It encodes CASSGGAEAFF.

The V and J genes are TRBV7-9 and TRBJ1-5, with D possibly matching TRBD1 (6 bases). The CDR3 consists of 16 residues. Germline CDR1 SEHNR, CDR2 FQNEAQ (reference sequence). Trimming took off 1 base at V and 6 bases at J, with 16 bases between the two ends. This chain's CDR3 is CASSLGTGAGTQPQHF. CDR3 DNA: TGTGCCAGCAGCTTAGGAACGGGGGCTGGTACTCAGCCCCAGCATTTT.

This chain joins TRBV5-1 and TRBJ2-2; D tentatively fits TRBD1 or TRBD2 (6 bases each). Germline V CDR1 and CDR2: SGHRS, YFSETQ. The V gene lost 0 bases and the J gene lost 4 bases, with 10 bases spanning the gap. The length of the CDR3 is 15 residues. The CDR3 nucleotides read TGCGCCAGCAGCTTGGCCGGGGGCCGCACCGGGGAGCTGTTTTTT. As protein: CASSLAGGRTGELFF.

The rearrangement uses TRBV28 and TRBJ2-3; no definite D call. Germline V gene data show CDR1 as MDHEN and CDR2 as SYDVKM. The CDR3 is made up of 14 amino acids. Trimming took 6 bases from V and 5 from J, leaving 15 bases between them. The CDR3 DNA sequence: TGTGCCAGCAGCTCAGAGTTTCCGCAAGATACGCAGTATTTT. Its protein product is CASSSEFPQDTQYF. Variable domain in full (rest from reference TRBV28 and TRBJ2-3): DVKVTQSSRYLVKRTGEKVFLECVQDMDHENMFWYRQDPGLGLRLIYFSYDVKMKEKGDIPEGYSVSREKKERFSLILESASTNQTSMYLCASSSEFPQDTQYFGPGTRLTVL.

This clonotype was detected many times. The chain recombines TRBV29-1 with TRBJ2-1; TRBD2 is a possible D gene (7 bases). V was trimmed by 3 bases and J by 5 bases, leaving 14 bases between them. Germline CDR1 is SQVTM and CDR2 is ANQGSEA. The CDR3 contains 14 residues. CDR3 amino acids: CSVDPRGANNEQFF. CDR3 DNA: TGCAGCGTTGATCCCCGGGGGGCCAACAATGAGCAGTTCTTC.

A remark on this clonotype: A read error may be the cause here, since a much bigger clone is one base away. The chain recombines TRBV29-1 with TRBJ2-1, with a weak D call TRBD2 (6 bases). CDR1 SQVTM and CDR2 ANQGSEA come from the germline V gene. This CDR3 spans 14 amino acids. The ends were cut back, 5 bases at V and 9 bases at J, with 20 bases in the middle. CDR3 loop: CSVPRGTLGGEQFF. Here the CDR3 DNA reads TGCAGCGTTCCCCGAGGGACTCTGGGAGGTGAGCAGTTCTTC.

The chain employs TRBV10-3 and TRBJ2-5; 9 nucleotides line up with TRBD1. The end of the DNA aligns better with TRBJ2-7, so the J call may be wrong. This CDR3 comprises 15 residues. Germline V gives CDR1 ENHRY, CDR2 SYGVKD. This CDR3 is CAISDATGGSYEQYF. In DNA form, the CDR3 reads TGTGCCATCAGTGACGCTACAGGGGGCAGTTACGAGCAGTACTTC.

The V call is TRBV9, the J call TRBJ1-3, with TRBD1 matching over 7 bases. There are 17 residues in the CDR3. CDR1 SGDLS and CDR2 YYNGEE come from the germline V gene. Trimming removed 2 bases from V and 2 bases from J; junction bases left unmatched: 10. The DNA of the CDR3 is TGTGCCAGCAGCGTGCAAAGAGCAGGGGGACCTGGAAACACCATATATTTT. Translation: CASSVQRAGGPGNTIYF.

This clonotype was counted between two and nine times. The chain joins TRBV7-2 to TRBJ2-2; D remains unclear. The ends were cut back, 4 bases at V and 1 base at J, with 7 bases in the middle. The CDR3 is 14 residues long. Germline V CDR1 and CDR2: SGHTA, FQGNSA. CDR3 nucleotides: TGTGCCAGCAGCTCCGTGCTGAACACCGGGGAGCTGTTTTTT. This sequence encodes CASSSVLNTGELFF.

This chain joins TRBV7-2 and TRBJ2-7, with D perhaps being TRBD1 or TRBD2 (5 bases each). Per the germline V gene, CDR1 is SGHTA and CDR2 is FQGNSA. V was shortened by 3 bases and J by 3 bases, with 12 bases between the two germline ends. CDR3 size: 14 residues. CDR3 nucleotides: TGTGCCAGCAGCTTCCCGGGACGGCTCTACGAGCAGTACTTC. Translated, it gives CASSFPGRLYEQYF.

The rearrangement uses TRBV28 and TRBJ2-1, with D tentatively TRBD2 (6 bases). Germline V gene lookup returns CDR1 MDHEN and CDR2 SYDVKM. The CDR3 loop spans 14 amino acids. Trimming cost V 4 bases and J 10 bases, with 17 bases left between them. CDR3 region: CASSSQDGSWEQFF. DNA for the CDR3: TGTGCCAGCAGTTCCCAAGACGGGAGTTGGGAGCAGTTCTTC.

Worth noting for this clonotype: Germline is not matched at one junction end, which may reflect a read error. The V and J genes are TRBV5-1 and TRBJ2-1; possible D gene TRBD2, 6 bases. There are 19 residues in the CDR3. Germline CDR1 reads SGHRS; CDR2 reads YFSETQ. The CDR3 sequence is CASSLGGGIGASSYNKQFF. The CDR3 bases are TGCGCCAGCAGCTTGGGGGGCGGGATAGGGGCCAGCTCCTACAATAAGCAGTTCTTC.

This clonotype was counted a few times. V gene TRBV6-6 combines with J gene TRBJ2-7; 7 nucleotides agree with TRBD1. Looked up from germline, CDR1 is MNHNY and CDR2 is SVGAGI (reference sequence). The CDR3 is 12 amino acids. V trimming: 8 bases; J trimming: 5 bases; junction bases outside the gene matches: 6. CDR3 sequence: CASGRGIDEQYF. The CDR3 nucleotides are TGTGCCAGCGGCAGGGGGATCGACGAGCAGTACTTC.

The chain uses TRBV20-1 and TRBJ2-7, with 8 bases aligning to TRBD2. After removal of 7 bases from V and 5 bases from J, the junction contained 7 bases not matched to a gene. This CDR3 comprises 12 residues. Germline CDR1 reads DFQATT; CDR2 reads SNEGSKA (reference sequence). The CDR3 protein is CSVRREVHEQYF. CDR3 nucleotides: TGCAGTGTTCGGCGGGAGGTCCACGAGCAGTACTTC.

This clonotype was observed at least ten times. This sequence joins TRBV4-3 and TRBJ1-6, with TRBD1 matching 9 bases. V lost 4 bases to trimming and J lost 10 bases; unmatched junction nucleotides: 5. The germline CDR1 and CDR2 sequences are LGHNA and YSLEER. The CDR3 has 14 amino acids. CDR3 sequence: CASSPGQGDSPLHF. The CDR3 coding sequence is TGCGCCAGCAGCCCGGGACAGGGAGACTCACCCCTCCACTTT.

This chain connects TRBV28 to TRBJ2-7; D gene uncertain. CDR3 size: 12 residues. V lost 6 bases and J lost 2, with 8 bases in between. Germline V gives CDR1 MDHEN, CDR2 SYDVKM. The CDR3 sequence is CASRRSTYEQYF. The CDR3 DNA sequence: TGTGCCAGCAGACGGTCAACCTACGAGCAGTACTTC.

This clonotype was recorded a few times. The chain uses TRBV20-1 and TRBJ2-5; TRBD1 aligns across 7 bases. The J call is uncertain, as TRBJ2-7 better fits the DNA end. Per the germline V gene, CDR1 is DFQATT and CDR2 is SNEGSKA (reference sequence). The CDR3 runs 13 residues. CDR3 residues: CSARAWTGYEQYF. The CDR3 DNA reads TGCAGTGCTAGGGCATGGACAGGCTACGAGCAGTACTTC.

Turning to this clonotype: A much larger clone lies a single base off, so this may be a read error. The V and J genes are TRBV12-3 or TRBV12-4 and TRBJ1-2, with D unresolved. Trimming shortened V by 6 bases and J by 4 bases, and 12 bases separated the two germline ends. CDR3 length: 13 amino acids. CDR3 in amino acids: CASRAETGYGYTF. In DNA, the CDR3 is TGTGCCAGCAGGGCCGAGACGGGCTATGGCTACACCTTC.

Regarding this clonotype: One end of the junction does not line up with germline, which may come from a read error. This chain links TRBV7-2 with TRBJ1-4, with TRBD1 matching over 8 bases. The CDR3 has 15 amino acids. The germline V gene encodes CDR1 SGHTA and CDR2 FQGNSA. The CDR3 DNA reads as TGTGCCAGCAGCCTAACCGGACAGGGAGCTGAAACACTGTTTTTT. This encodes CASSLTGQGAETLFF.

Ten or more counts support this clonotype. The chain recombines TRBV20-1 with TRBJ1-1, with D unclear. Germline CDR1 reads DFQATT; CDR2 reads SNEGSKA (reference sequence). Trimming cost V 1 base and J 1 base, with 13 bases left between them. The CDR3 runs to 15 residues. CDR3 nucleotides: TGCAGTGCTAGAGTACAAGGGCAGGCGAACACTGAAGCTTTCTTT. Translating it yields CSARVQGQANTEAFF.

A word on this clonotype: This may stem from a read error, because a much larger clone lies one nucleotide away. The rearrangement links TRBV9 to TRBJ2-5, with TRBD1 matching 7 bases. V dropped 0 bases and J dropped 11; count of bases not matched to a gene: 16. CDR1 is SGDLS and CDR2 is YYNGEE in the germline V gene. This CDR3 spans 16 amino acids. DNA for the CDR3: TGTGCCAGCAGCGTAGACCGGGACAGCAGCTACAATGAGCAGTACTTC. It specifies CASSVDRDSSYNEQYF.

The chain has TRBV6-2 or TRBV6-3 and TRBJ2-5; the D gene is possibly TRBD1 (5 bases). The CDR3 loop spans 16 amino acids. V gave up 0 bases and J gave up 3 bases, with 14 bases separating them. From germline, CDR1 is MNHEY and CDR2 SVGEGT. CDR3: CASSYSMAGQKETQYF. In DNA form, the CDR3 reads TGTGCCAGCAGTTACTCGATGGCAGGGCAGAAAGAGACCCAGTACTTC.

V is TRBV11-2 and J is TRBJ2-2; 11 nucleotides line up with TRBD1. With V trimmed by 1 base and J by 7 bases, 8 bases remained unmatched. CDR3 length: 17 residues. Per the germline V gene, CDR1 is SGHAT and CDR2 is FQNNGV. The CDR3, as DNA: TGTGCCAGCAGCTTAGGGACAGGGGGCTGGAGAGTCGGGGAGCTGTTTTTT. Its translation: CASSLGTGGWRVGELFF. Drawing the rest from reference TRBV11-2 and TRBJ2-2, the complete variable domain is EAGVAQSPRYKIIEKRQSVAFWCNPISGHATLYWYQQILGQGPKLLIQFQNNGVVDDSQLPKDRFSAERLKGVDSTLKIQPAKLEDSAVYLCASSLGTGGWRVGELFFGEGSRLTVL.

This clonotype appeared a few times. The gene calls are TRBV4-3 and TRBJ2-1, with TRBD2 matching 11 bases. Germline CDR1 LGHNA, CDR2 YSLEER. V lost 0 bases, J lost 3 bases, and 4 bases stayed unmatched. The CDR3 is 17 residues long. The CDR3 DNA reads as TGCGCCAGCAGCCAAGATAGTGGGACTAGCGGCTACAATGAGCAGTTCTTC. This gives the protein CASSQDSGTSGYNEQFF.